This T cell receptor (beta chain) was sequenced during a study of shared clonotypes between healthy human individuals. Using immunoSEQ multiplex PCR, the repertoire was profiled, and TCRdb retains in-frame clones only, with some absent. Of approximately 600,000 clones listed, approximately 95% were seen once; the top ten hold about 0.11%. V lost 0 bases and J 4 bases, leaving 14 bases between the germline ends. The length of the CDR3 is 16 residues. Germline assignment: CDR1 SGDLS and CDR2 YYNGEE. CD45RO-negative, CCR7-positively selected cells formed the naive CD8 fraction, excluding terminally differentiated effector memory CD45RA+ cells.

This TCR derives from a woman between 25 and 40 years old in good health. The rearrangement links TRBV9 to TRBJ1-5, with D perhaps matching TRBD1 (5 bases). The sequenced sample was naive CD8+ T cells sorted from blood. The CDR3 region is CASSVEAGYVNQPQHF. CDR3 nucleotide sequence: TGTGCCAGCAGCGTAGAGGCAGGGTACGTTAATCAGCCCCAGCATTTT.